This T cell receptor (beta chain) came from a study of PD-L1 blockade in urothelial cancer. Study-level background: Male sex and bladder-origin urothelial cancer were recorded for about nine tenths of the roughly 29 patients.

Germline V gene data show CDR1 as MNHNS and CDR2 as SASEGT. Losses at the gene ends were 2 bases for V and 6 bases for J; bases not matched to a gene: 7. CDR3 length equals 15 residues. Findings and caveats of the study: Stronger expansion of tumor-associated clones in blood at 3 weeks distinguished durable-benefit patients.

The time point is: pretreatment peripheral blood. Note on this clone: As yet, its antigen is unknown.

Only in-frame clones appear in the TCRdb table, and some are missing; sequencing was by immunoSEQ multiplex PCR. The sample lists tens of thousands of clones, approximately 85% occurring once. Sequenced here: PBMCs, sampled around atezolizumab (anti-PD-L1) treatment. The chain carries TRBV6-1 and TRBJ2-7; TRBD1 agrees at 10 bases. This TCR was recovered from a man in his 60s with urothelial cancer. The CDR3 loop is CASSEQETGGFEQYF. The CDR3 DNA reads TGTGCCAGCAGTGAACAGGAGACAGGGGGCTTCGAGCAGTACTTC.